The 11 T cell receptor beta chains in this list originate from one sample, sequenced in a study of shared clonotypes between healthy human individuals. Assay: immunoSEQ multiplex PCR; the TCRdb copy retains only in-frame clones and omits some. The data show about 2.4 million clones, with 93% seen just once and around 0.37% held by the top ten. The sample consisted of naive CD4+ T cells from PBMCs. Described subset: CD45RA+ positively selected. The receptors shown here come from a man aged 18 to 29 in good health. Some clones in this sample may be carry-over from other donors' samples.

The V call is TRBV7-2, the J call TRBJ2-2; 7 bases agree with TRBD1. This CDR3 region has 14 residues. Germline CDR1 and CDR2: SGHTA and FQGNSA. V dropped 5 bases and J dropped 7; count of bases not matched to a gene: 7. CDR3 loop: CASSPHRGNGELFF. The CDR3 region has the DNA TGTGCCAGCAGCCCACACAGGGGTAACGGGGAGCTGTTTTTT.

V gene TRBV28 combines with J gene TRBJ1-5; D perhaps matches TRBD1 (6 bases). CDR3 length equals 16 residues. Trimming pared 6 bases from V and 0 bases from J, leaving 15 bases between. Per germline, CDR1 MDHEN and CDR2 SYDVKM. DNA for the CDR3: TGTGCCAGCAGGGCATGGACAGCCTATAGCAATCAGCCCCAGCATTTT. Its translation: CASRAWTAYSNQPQHF.

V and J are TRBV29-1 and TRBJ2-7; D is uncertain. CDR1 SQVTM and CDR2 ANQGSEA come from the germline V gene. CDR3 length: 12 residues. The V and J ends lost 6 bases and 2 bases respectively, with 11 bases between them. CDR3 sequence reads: CSVSKQTYEQYF. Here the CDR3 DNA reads TGCAGCGTCAGCAAACAAACCTACGAGCAGTACTTC.

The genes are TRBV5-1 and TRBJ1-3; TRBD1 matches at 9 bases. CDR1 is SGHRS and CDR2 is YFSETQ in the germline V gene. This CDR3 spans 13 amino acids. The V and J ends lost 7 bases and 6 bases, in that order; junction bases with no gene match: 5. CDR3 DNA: TGCGCCAGCGGCCGGGACAGGGCAAACACCATATATTTT. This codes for CASGRDRANTIYF.

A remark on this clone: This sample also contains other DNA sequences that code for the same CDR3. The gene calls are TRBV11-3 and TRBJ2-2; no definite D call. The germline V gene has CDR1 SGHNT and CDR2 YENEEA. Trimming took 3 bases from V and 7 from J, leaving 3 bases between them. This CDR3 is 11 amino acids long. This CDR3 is CASSLSGELFF. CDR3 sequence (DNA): TGTGCCAGCAGCTTGAGCGGGGAGCTGTTTTTT.

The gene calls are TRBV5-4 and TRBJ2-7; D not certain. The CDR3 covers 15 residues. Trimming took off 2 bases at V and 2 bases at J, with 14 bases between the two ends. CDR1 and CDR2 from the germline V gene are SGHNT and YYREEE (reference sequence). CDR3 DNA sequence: TGTGCCAGCAGCTTTAACTTCCCCCCACCCTACGAGCAGTACTTC. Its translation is CASSFNFPPPYEQYF. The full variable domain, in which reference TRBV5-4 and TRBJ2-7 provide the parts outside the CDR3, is ETGVTQSPTHLIKTRGQQVTLRCSSQSGHNTVSWYQQALGQGPQFIFQYYREEENGRGNFPPRFSGLQFPNYSSELNVNALELDDSALYLCASSFNFPPPYEQYFGPGTRLTVT.

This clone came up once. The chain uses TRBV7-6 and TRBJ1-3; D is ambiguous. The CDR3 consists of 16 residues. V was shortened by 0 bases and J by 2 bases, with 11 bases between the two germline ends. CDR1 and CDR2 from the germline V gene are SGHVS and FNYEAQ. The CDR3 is CASSLAPGLTGNTIYF. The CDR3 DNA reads TGTGCCAGCAGCTTAGCGCCGGGGTTAACTGGAAACACCATATATTTT. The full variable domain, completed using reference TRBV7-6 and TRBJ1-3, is GAGVSQSPRYKVTKRGQDVALRCDPISGHVSLYWYRQALGQGPEFLTYFNYEAQQDKSGLPNDRFSAERPEGSISTLTIQRTEQRDSAMYRCASSLAPGLTGNTIYFGEGSWLTVV.

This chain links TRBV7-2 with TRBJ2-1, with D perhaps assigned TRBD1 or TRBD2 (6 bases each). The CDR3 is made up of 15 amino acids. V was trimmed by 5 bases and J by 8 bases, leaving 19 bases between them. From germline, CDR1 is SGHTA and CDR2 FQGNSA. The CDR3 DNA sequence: TGTGCCAGCAGCCCCAGGGGACTGCCCGGGGATGAGCAGTTCTTC. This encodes CASSPRGLPGDEQFF.

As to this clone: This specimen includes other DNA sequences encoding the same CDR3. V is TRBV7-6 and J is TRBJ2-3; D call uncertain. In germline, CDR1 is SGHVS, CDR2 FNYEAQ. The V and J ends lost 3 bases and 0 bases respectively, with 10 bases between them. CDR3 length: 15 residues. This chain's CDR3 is CASSLAGTSTDTQYF. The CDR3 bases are TGTGCCAGCAGCTTGGCAGGTACTAGCACAGATACGCAGTATTTT. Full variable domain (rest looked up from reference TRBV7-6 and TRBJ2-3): GAGVSQSPRYKVTKRGQDVALRCDPISGHVSLYWYRQALGQGPEFLTYFNYEAQQDKSGLPNDRFSAERPEGSISTLTIQRTEQRDSAMYRCASSLAGTSTDTQYFGPGTRLTVL.

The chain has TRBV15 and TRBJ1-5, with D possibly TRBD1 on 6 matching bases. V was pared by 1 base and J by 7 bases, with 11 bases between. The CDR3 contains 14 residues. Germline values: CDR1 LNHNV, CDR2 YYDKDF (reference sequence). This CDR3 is CATSRVSGDQPQHF. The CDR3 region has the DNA TGTGCCACCAGCAGAGTCTCAGGGGACCAGCCCCAGCATTTT.

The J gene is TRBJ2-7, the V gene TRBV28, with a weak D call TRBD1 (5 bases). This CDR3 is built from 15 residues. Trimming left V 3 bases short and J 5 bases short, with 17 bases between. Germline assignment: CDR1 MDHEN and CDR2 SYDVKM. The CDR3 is CASSFWGPVGHEQYF. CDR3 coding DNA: TGTGCCAGCAGTTTTTGGGGCCCGGTTGGACACGAGCAGTACTTC. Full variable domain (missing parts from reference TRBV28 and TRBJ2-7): DVKVTQSSRYLVKRTGEKVFLECVQDMDHENMFWYRQDPGLGLRLIYFSYDVKMKEKGDIPEGYSVSREKKERFSLILESASTNQTSMYLCASSFWGPVGHEQYFGPGTRLTVT.